The 25 T cell receptor beta chains presented below share a single source sample, sequenced in a study of PD-L1 blockade in urothelial cancer. Only in-frame clones appear in the TCRdb table, and some are missing; sequencing was by immunoSEQ multiplex PCR. The sample has roughly 130,000 clones; approximately 84% are singletons. Time point denoted: pretreatment peripheral blood. The sample consisted of PBMCs, taken around atezolizumab (anti-PD-L1) treatment. Receptors were obtained from a man between 50 and 59 years old with urothelial cancer.

The chain couples TRBV6-4 to TRBJ1-6, with TRBD1 matching over 7 bases. CDR1 is MRHNA and CDR2 is SNTAGT in the germline V gene. This CDR3 is built from 15 residues. Losses at the gene ends were 3 bases for V and 9 bases for J; bases not matched to a gene: 8. CDR3 DNA sequence: TGTGCCAGCAGTGAGCGGCCGGGACAGCTTTCACCCCTCCACTTT. It is translated as CASSERPGQLSPLHF.

This chain connects TRBV28 to TRBJ2-2; 9 bases are a match to TRBD2. The germline V gene encodes CDR1 MDHEN and CDR2 SYDVKM. The trim removed 3 bases at V and 5 bases at J, leaving 4 bases unmatched. This CDR3 is built from 15 residues. The CDR3 sequence: CASSFGLAGTGELFF. CDR3 nucleotide sequence: TGTGCCAGCAGTTTCGGCCTAGCGGGAACCGGGGAGCTGTTTTTT.

The chain uses TRBV15 and TRBJ2-3, with 9 bases identical to TRBD1. This CDR3 has 16 amino acids. The germline V gene encodes CDR1 LNHNV and CDR2 YYDKDF (reference sequence). Trimming cost V 0 bases and J 4 bases; bases outside gene matches: 5. As DNA, the CDR3 is TGTGCCACCAGCAGAGATGGGGGGACAGGGTCAGATACGCAGTATTTT. Translating it yields CATSRDGGTGSDTQYF.

As regards this clone: The same CDR3 also results from other DNA sequences found in this sample. CDR3 region: CASSLGQGEPQHF. CDR3 nucleotides: TGTGCCAGCAGCTTAGGACAGGGCGAGCCCCAGCATTTT. The chain carries TRBV7-2 and TRBJ1-5, with TRBD1 matching 7 bases. Unmatched junction bases numbered 2, after V lost 1 base and J lost 8 bases. The CDR3 is made up of 13 amino acids. Germline loops: CDR1 SGHTA, CDR2 FQGNSA.

The genes are TRBV7-9 and TRBJ1-6, with D perhaps matching TRBD1 (6 bases). The CDR3 spans 15 residues. Germline V gives CDR1 SEHNR, CDR2 FQNEAQ (reference sequence). Trimming left V 3 bases short and J 10 bases short, with 16 bases between. The CDR3 sequence is CASSLGERTESPLHF. In DNA form, the CDR3 reads TGTGCCAGCAGCTTGGGCGAAAGGACAGAATCACCCCTCCACTTT. Drawing the rest from reference TRBV7-9 and TRBJ1-6, the complete variable domain is DTGVSQNPRHKITKRGQNVTFRCDPISEHNRLYWYRQTLGQGPEFLTYFQNEAQLEKSRLLSDRFSAERPKGSFSTLEIQRTEQGDSAMYLCASSLGERTESPLHFGNGTRLTVT.

CDR3 loop: CASIGFLAGHRNYNEQFF. In DNA, the CDR3 is TGTGCCAGCATTGGGTTCCTAGCGGGGCATAGAAACTACAATGAGCAGTTCTTC. The V gene is TRBV27, the J gene TRBJ2-1; 9 nucleotides align to TRBD2. Germline V gene data show CDR1 as MNHEY and CDR2 as SMNVEV (reference sequence). Unmatched junction bases numbered 16, after V lost 7 bases and J lost 3 bases. The CDR3 totals 18 residues.

This chain uses TRBV30 with TRBJ1-5; D not certain. The CDR3 is made up of 13 amino acids. Trimming stripped 0 bases from V and 5 bases from J, with 8 bases between. CDR1 GTSNPN and CDR2 SVGIG come from the germline V gene (reference sequence). The CDR3 here is CAWSVYGDQPQHF. The CDR3 nucleotides read TGTGCCTGGAGTGTTTACGGGGATCAGCCCCAGCATTTT.

This chain uses TRBV28 with TRBJ1-4, with 7 bases identical to TRBD1. Germline lookup yields CDR1 MDHEN and CDR2 SYDVKM. The CDR3 length is 15 residues. The V gene end was trimmed by 7 bases and the J gene end by 3 bases; junction bases not matched to a gene: 8. The CDR3 loop is CASNPPGQSNEKLFF. In nucleotides, the CDR3 is TGTGCCAGCAACCCCCCGGGACAGTCTAATGAAAAACTGTTTTTT.

The chain is built from TRBV7-3 and TRBJ2-4, with D unresolved. CDR1 is SGHTA, CDR2 FQGTGA, per germline. The CDR3 length is 13 residues. Trimming took 5 bases from V and 8 from J, leaving 13 bases between them. This CDR3 is CASSPRGDDIQYF. Written as DNA, the CDR3 is TGTGCCAGCAGCCCCCGAGGAGATGACATTCAGTACTTC.

This clone has ten or more counts. The chain has TRBV4-2 and TRBJ1-6; 7 nucleotides agree with TRBD1. CDR3 size: 12 residues. J was trimmed by 10 bases and V by 6 bases; bases with no gene match: 3. Germline values: CDR1 LGHNA, CDR2 YNFKEQ. DNA for the CDR3: TGTGCCAGCAGGCGGGACAGATCACCCCTCCACTTT. Translation: CASRRDRSPLHF.

CDR3 amino acids: CASSLVAGGQNQPQHF. The CDR3 nucleotides are TGTGCCAGCAGCTTGGTGGCAGGGGGCCAGAATCAGCCCCAGCATTTT. The chain recombines TRBV5-5 with TRBJ1-5; 8 positions match TRBD1. The trim removed 0 bases at V and 4 bases at J, leaving 6 bases unmatched. The CDR3 covers 16 residues. Germline V gene lookup returns CDR1 SGHKS and CDR2 YYEKEE (reference sequence). Filled out from reference TRBV5-5 and TRBJ1-5, the complete variable domain reads DAGVTQSPTHLIKTRGQQVTLRCSPISGHKSVSWYQQVLGQGPQFIFQYYEKEERGRGNFPDRFSARQFPNYSSELNVNALLLGDSALYLCASSLVAGGQNQPQHFGDGTRLSIL.

This rearrangement joins TRBV19 to TRBJ1-4; D gene unclear. V lost 0 bases to trimming and J lost 7 bases, with 9 bases between them. The germline CDR1 and CDR2 sequences are LNHDA and SQIVND (reference sequence). This CDR3 spans 14 amino acids. CDR3 region: CASSIDLDTEKLFF. The CDR3 nucleotides are TGTGCCAGTAGTATAGATCTCGACACTGAAAAACTGTTTTTT.

The chain has TRBV5-5 and TRBJ1-5; 9 bases line up with TRBD1. The CDR3 spans 15 residues. V shed 1 base, J shed 3 bases, and the junction held 2 bases outside the gene matches. Germline V gene data show CDR1 as SGHKS and CDR2 as YYEKEE (reference sequence). The CDR3 region has the DNA TGTGCCAGCAGCTTGTACAGGGGGCACAATCAGCCCCAGCATTTT. This codes for CASSLYRGHNQPQHF. The variable domain in full, with the rest retrieved from reference TRBV5-5 and TRBJ1-5, is DAGVTQSPTHLIKTRGQQVTLRCSPISGHKSVSWYQQVLGQGPQFIFQYYEKEERGRGNFPDRFSARQFPNYSSELNVNALLLGDSALYLCASSLYRGHNQPQHFGDGTRLSIL.

This clone was seen only a few times. The V call is TRBV2, the J call TRBJ2-7; TRBD1 agrees at 8 bases. CDR1 and CDR2 (germline): SNHLY, FYNNEI. The CDR3 sequence is 13 residues long. V dropped 5 bases and J dropped 6; count of bases not matched to a gene: 6. The CDR3 DNA follows: TGTGCCAGCAGTCCCCAGGACAGGGCCGAGCAGTACTTC. This codes for CASSPQDRAEQYF.

The V call is TRBV19, the J call TRBJ1-1; D is perhaps TRBD1 (6 bases). Between the trimmed V and J ends, which lost 9 bases and 8 bases, there was a span of 34 bases. The germline gives CDR1 LNHDA, CDR2 SQIVND (reference sequence). The CDR3 contains 18 residues. CDR3 DNA sequence: TGTGCCAGCAAGGGGGTCTACGGAGACAGCCGTCCGGGCTCCGAAGCTTTCTTT. Protein: CASKGVYGDSRPGSEAFF.

This rearrangement joins TRBV9 to TRBJ2-2; 16 nucleotides align to TRBD2. The CDR3 loop spans 20 amino acids. V shed 4 bases and J 5 bases; nucleotides not matched to a gene: 14. From germline, CDR1 is SGDLS and CDR2 YYNGEE. CDR3 nucleotides: TGTGCCAGCAGCCCAAAAATCGGGACTAGCGGGAGGGTCGGGACCGGGGAGCTGTTTTTT. Protein product: CASSPKIGTSGRVGTGELFF. Filled out from reference TRBV9 and TRBJ2-2, the complete variable domain reads DSGVTQTPKHLITATGQRVTLRCSPRSGDLSVYWYQQSLDQGLQFLIQYYNGEERAKGNILERFSAQQFPDLHSELNLSSLELGDSALYFCASSPKIGTSGRVGTGELFFGEGSRLTVL.

The rearrangement links TRBV7-9 to TRBJ2-7, with D maybe TRBD2 (6 bases). V shed 1 base and J shed 6 bases, with 7 bases lying between them. This CDR3 contains 12 residues. The germline V gene encodes CDR1 SEHNR and CDR2 FQNEAQ (reference sequence). Here the CDR3 reads CASSLVGLEQYF. The CDR3 DNA reads TGTGCCAGCAGCTTAGTGGGACTCGAGCAGTACTTC.

The rearrangement uses TRBV6-5 and TRBJ2-7; 8 bases fit TRBD2. With V trimmed by 2 bases and J by 11 bases, 8 bases remained unmatched. Germline V gene lookup returns CDR1 MNHEY and CDR2 SVGAGI. CDR3 length equals 13 residues. DNA of the CDR3: TGTGCCAGCAGTTACAGCTTACGGGAGGGCGAGTACTTC. Translating it yields CASSYSLREGEYF.

The chain employs TRBV18 and TRBJ2-7; 11 bases match TRBD1. Per germline, CDR1 KGHSH and CDR2 LQKENI. The CDR3 covers 17 residues. J lost 2 bases, V lost 2 bases, and 8 bases had no gene match. The CDR3 DNA reads TGTGCCAGCTCACCAAGAATCCCGGGACAGGGGGCCTACGAGCAGTACTTC. This gives the protein CASSPRIPGQGAYEQYF.

This chain links TRBV7-2 with TRBJ2-5, with 7 bases lining up with TRBD2. The CDR3 runs to 15 residues. CDR1 is SGHTA, CDR2 FQGNSA, per germline. The junction had 2 bases not matched to a gene; V was cut back by 1 base and J by 0 bases. The CDR3 region has the DNA TGTGCCAGCAGCTTAGAGCGGGGTAACCAAGAGACCCAGTACTTC. This translates into CASSLERGNQETQYF.

The chain uses TRBV18 and TRBJ2-7; no reliable D call. This CDR3 comprises 14 residues. The ends were cut back, 3 bases at V and 1 base at J, with 10 bases in the middle. Germline CDR1 and CDR2: KGHSH and LQKENI. The DNA of the CDR3 is TGTGCCAGCTCACCCCCGGGTCGATCCTACGAGCAGTACTTC. Translated: CASSPPGRSYEQYF.

The chain recombines TRBV20-1 with TRBJ2-3; D not certain. Deletions cut 7 bases from V and 14 bases from J, with 10 bases between. The CDR3 loop spans 8 amino acids. The germline gives CDR1 DFQATT, CDR2 SNEGSKA (reference sequence). Written as DNA, the CDR3 is TGCAGTGTCAATTCAGGGTATTTT. Its translation: CSVNSGYF.

This chain joins TRBV6-6 and TRBJ2-2; weak D call: TRBD2 (7 bases). Germline V lookup: CDR1 MNHNY, CDR2 SVGAGI (reference sequence). The CDR3 is 14 amino acids. The ends were cut back, 8 bases at V and 5 bases at J, with 15 bases in the middle. As DNA, the CDR3 is TGTGCCAGCCGACGGGGGGCGCGAACCGGGGAGCTGTTTTTT. Its protein is CASRRGARTGELFF.

The gene calls are TRBV5-6 and TRBJ1-6; TRBD1 matches at 8 bases. From germline, CDR1 is SGHDT and CDR2 YYEEEE. This CDR3 spans 17 amino acids. V shed 4 bases, J shed 0 bases, and the junction held 6 bases outside the gene matches. CDR3 sequence (DNA): TGTGCCAGCAGCCTACAGGGGGTAGGCTCCTATAATTCACCCCTCCACTTT. This encodes CASSLQGVGSYNSPLHF.

The chain recombines TRBV28 with TRBJ2-7, with 13 positions matching TRBD2. Germline CDR1 reads MDHEN; CDR2 reads SYDVKM. There are 16 residues in the CDR3. After removal of 4 bases from V and 2 bases from J, the junction contained 5 bases not matched to a gene. Here the CDR3 reads CASSSRTSGSPYEQYF. In nucleotides, the CDR3 is TGTGCCAGCAGTTCCCGGACTAGCGGGAGTCCCTACGAGCAGTACTTC.